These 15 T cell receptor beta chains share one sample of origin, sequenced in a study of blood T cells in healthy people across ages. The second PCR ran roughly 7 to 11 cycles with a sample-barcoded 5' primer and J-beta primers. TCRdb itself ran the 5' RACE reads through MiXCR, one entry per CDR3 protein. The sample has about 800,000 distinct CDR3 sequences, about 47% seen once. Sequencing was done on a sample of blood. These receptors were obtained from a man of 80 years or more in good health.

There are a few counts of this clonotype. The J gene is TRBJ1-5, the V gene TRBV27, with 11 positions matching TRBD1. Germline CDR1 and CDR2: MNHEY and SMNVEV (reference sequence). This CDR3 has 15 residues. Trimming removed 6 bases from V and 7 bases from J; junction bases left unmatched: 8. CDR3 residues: CASSDGTGGMQPQHF. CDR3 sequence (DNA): TGTGCCAGCAGCGACGGGACAGGGGGTATGCAGCCCCAGCATTTT.

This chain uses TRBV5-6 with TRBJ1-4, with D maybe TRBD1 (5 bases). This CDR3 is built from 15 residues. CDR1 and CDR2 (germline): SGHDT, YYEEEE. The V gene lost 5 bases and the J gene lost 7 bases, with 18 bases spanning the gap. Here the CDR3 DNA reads TGTGCCAGCAGTCTGGCCGGGGGTGGGAGTGAAAAACTGTTTTTT. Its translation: CASSLAGGGSEKLFF.

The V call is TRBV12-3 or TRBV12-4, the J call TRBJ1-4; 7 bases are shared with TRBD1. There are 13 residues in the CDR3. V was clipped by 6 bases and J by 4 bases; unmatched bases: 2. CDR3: CASRQGINEKLFF. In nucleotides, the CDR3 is TGTGCCAGCAGACAGGGGATTAATGAAAAACTGTTTTTT.

CDR3 residues: CASSLKGVFNEQYF. As DNA, the CDR3 is TGTGCCAGCAGTTTAAAGGGGGTGTTCAATGAGCAGTACTTC. The rearrangement joins TRBV28 to TRBJ2-7; tentatively, D is TRBD1 (6 bases). Germline-derived CDR1 and CDR2 are MDHEN and SYDVKM. The V gene lost 2 bases and the J gene lost 7 bases, with 15 bases spanning the gap. CDR3 length equals 14 residues.

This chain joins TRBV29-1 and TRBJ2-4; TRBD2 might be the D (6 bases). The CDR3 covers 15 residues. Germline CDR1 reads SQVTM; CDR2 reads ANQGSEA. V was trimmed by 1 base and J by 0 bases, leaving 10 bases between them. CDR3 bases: TGCAGCGTTGAAGTGGGACTGAAAGCCAAAAACATTCAGTACTTC. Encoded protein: CSVEVGLKAKNIQYF.

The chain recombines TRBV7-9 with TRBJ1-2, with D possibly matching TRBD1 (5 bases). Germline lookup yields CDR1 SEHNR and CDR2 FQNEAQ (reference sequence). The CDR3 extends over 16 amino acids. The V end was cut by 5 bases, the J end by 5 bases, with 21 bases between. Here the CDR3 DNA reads TGTGCCAGCAGCCTCCTGGGAACCAGGGTAAAATATGGCTACACCTTC. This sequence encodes CASSLLGTRVKYGYTF.

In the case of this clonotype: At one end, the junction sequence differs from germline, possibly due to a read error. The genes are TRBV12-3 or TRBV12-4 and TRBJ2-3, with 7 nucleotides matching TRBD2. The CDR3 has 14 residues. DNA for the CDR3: TGTGCCGGCAGAGGACTAGTTGGGACAGATACGCAGTATTTT. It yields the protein CAGRGLVGTDTQYF.

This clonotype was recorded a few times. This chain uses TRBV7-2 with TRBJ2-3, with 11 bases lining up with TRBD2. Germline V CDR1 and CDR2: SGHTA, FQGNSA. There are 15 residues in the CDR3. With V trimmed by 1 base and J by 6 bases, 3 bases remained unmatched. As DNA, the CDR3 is TGTGCCAGCAGCTTAGTGATAGCGGGGGGGGATACGCAGTATTTT. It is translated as CASSLVIAGGDTQYF.

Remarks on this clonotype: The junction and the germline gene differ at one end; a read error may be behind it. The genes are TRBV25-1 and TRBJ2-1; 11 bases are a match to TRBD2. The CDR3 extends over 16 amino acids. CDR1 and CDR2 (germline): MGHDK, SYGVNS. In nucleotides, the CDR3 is TGTGCCAGCAGTAAATACGGGACTAGCGGATACAATGAGCAGTTCTTC. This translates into CASSKYGTSGYNEQFF. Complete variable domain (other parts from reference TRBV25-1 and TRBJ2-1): EADIYQTPRYLVIGTGKKITLECSQTMGHDKMYWYQQDPGMELHLIHYSYGVNSTEKGDLSSESTVSRIRTEHFPLTLESARPSHTSQYLCASSKYGTSGYNEQFFGPGTRLTVL.

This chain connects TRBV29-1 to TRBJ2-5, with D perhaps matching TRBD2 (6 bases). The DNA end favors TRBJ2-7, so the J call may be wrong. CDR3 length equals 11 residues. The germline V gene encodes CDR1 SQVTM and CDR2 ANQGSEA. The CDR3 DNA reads TGCAGCGTTGGGAGGGGTGACGAGCAGTACTTC. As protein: CSVGRGDEQYF.

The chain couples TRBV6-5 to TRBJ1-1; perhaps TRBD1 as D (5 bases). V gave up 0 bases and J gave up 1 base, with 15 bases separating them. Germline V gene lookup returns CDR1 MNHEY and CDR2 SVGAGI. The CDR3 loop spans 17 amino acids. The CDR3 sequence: CASSYSGGDGKNTEAFF. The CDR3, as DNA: TGTGCCAGCAGTTACTCGGGCGGGGACGGTAAGAACACTGAAGCTTTCTTT.

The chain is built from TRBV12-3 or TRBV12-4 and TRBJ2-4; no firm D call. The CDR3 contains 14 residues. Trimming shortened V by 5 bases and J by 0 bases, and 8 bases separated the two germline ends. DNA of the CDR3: TGTGCCAGCAGTATAATGGGAGCCAAAAACATTCAGTACTTC. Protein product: CASSIMGAKNIQYF.

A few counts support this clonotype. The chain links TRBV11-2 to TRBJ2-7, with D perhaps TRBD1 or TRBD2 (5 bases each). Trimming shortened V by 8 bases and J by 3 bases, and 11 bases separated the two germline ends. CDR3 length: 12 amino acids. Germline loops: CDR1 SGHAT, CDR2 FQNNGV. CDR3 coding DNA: TGTGCCAGCCTTGGGGCGGGCTACGAGCAGTACTTC. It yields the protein CASLGAGYEQYF.

CDR3 protein: CAWTEKEEKLFF. The CDR3 coding sequence is TGTGCCTGGACCGAAAAGGAGGAAAAACTGTTTTTT. The chain couples TRBV30 to TRBJ1-4; no clear D gene. The CDR3 length is 12 residues. Per the germline V gene, CDR1 is GTSNPN and CDR2 is SVGIG (reference sequence). The V and J ends lost 4 bases and 8 bases respectively, with 11 bases between them.

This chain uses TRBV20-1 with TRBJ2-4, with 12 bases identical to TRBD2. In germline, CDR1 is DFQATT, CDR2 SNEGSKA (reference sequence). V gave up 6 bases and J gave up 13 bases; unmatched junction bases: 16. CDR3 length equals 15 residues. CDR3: CSAEGLAGTRNEQYF. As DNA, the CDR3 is TGCAGTGCAGAGGGACTAGCGGGCACCCGAAATGAGCAGTACTTC.